The 18 T cell receptor beta chains below come from one sample, sequenced in a study of blood T cell repertoires in COVID-19. Profiled with immunoSEQ multiplex PCR; TCRdb holds only in-frame clones, not every one. Of under 200,000 clones listed, approximately 90% are singletons. The sequencing sample was made of peripheral blood. The receptor source for this set is a woman older than 75 in a cohort sampled during active or convalescent COVID-19.

The chain carries TRBV5-1 and TRBJ1-1, with a tentative D call TRBD1 (5 bases). The germline gives CDR1 SGHRS, CDR2 YFSETQ. Trimming took off 4 bases at V and 4 bases at J, with 14 bases between the two ends. The CDR3 sequence is 14 residues long. In DNA form, the CDR3 reads TGCGCCAGCAGCCCGAACGGGGGTATCACTGAAGCTTTCTTT. Protein: CASSPNGGITEAFF.

The table lists this clone with a few counts. The rearrangement links TRBV5-1 to TRBJ2-3; D might be TRBD1 (5 bases). Trimming shortened V by 4 bases and J by 4 bases, and 10 bases separated the two germline ends. The CDR3 runs 13 residues. CDR1 and CDR2 from the germline V gene are SGHRS and YFSETQ. CDR3 sequence reads: CASSGRASDTQYF. DNA of the CDR3: TGCGCCAGCAGCGGCAGGGCCTCAGATACGCAGTATTTT. Together with reference TRBV5-1 and TRBJ2-3, the CDR3 gives the full variable domain: KAGVTQTPRYLIKTRGQQVTLSCSPISGHRSVSWYQQTPGQGLQFLFEYFSETQRNKGNFPGRFSGRQFSNSRSEMNVSTLELGDSALYLCASSGRASDTQYFGPGTRLTVL.

This clone was found a few times. V gene TRBV5-1 combines with J gene TRBJ1-4, with D possibly matching TRBD1 (6 bases). Trimming pared 5 bases from V and 7 bases from J, leaving 18 bases between. CDR3 size: 15 residues. Germline V gene sequence: CDR1 SGHRS, CDR2 YFSETQ. The CDR3 loop reads CASSARDNLIEKLFF. The CDR3 DNA sequence: TGCGCCAGCAGTGCCCGGGACAACCTAATTGAAAAACTGTTTTTT.

The CDR3 region is CASSEFRGTGGSGNTIYF. The CDR3 DNA follows: TGTGCCAGCAGTGAATTTCGAGGGACAGGGGGATCTGGAAACACCATATATTTT. V usage is TRBV6-1 and J usage is TRBJ1-3; TRBD1 aligns across 11 bases. V lost 2 bases to trimming and J lost 1 base; unmatched junction nucleotides: 7. Germline CDR1 MNHNS, CDR2 SASEGT. This CDR3 is 18 amino acids long.

V usage is TRBV27 and J usage is TRBJ2-1; 14 positions agree with TRBD2. This CDR3 spans 16 amino acids. With V trimmed by 6 bases and J by 4 bases, 5 bases remained unmatched. Per germline, CDR1 MNHEY and CDR2 SMNVEV (reference sequence). The CDR3, as DNA: TGTGCCAGCAGGCGGGGACTAGCGGGAGCATACAATGAGCAGTTCTTC. As protein: CASRRGLAGAYNEQFF.

This clone was observed once. The rearrangement joins TRBV6-1 to TRBJ1-2; TRBD1 might be the D (6 bases). This CDR3 comprises 13 residues. Trimming cost V 3 bases and J 8 bases, with 13 bases left between them. Per the germline V gene, CDR1 is MNHNS and CDR2 is SASEGT. The CDR3 sequence: CASSDQAGDGYTF. The CDR3 region has the DNA TGTGCCAGCAGTGACCAAGCAGGGGACGGCTACACCTTC.

The chain employs TRBV4-1 and TRBJ2-1; 9 bases are a match to TRBD2. The CDR3 runs to 21 residues. Germline V lookup: CDR1 MGHRA, CDR2 YSYEKL. V gave up 4 bases and J gave up 3 bases; unmatched junction bases: 22. DNA of the CDR3: TGCGCCAGCAGCCGTGGGGTCAGGGGAGTCCAGGCGGGAGGGCACTACAATGAGCAGTTCTTC. Its translation is CASSRGVRGVQAGGHYNEQFF.

The chain has TRBV5-6 and TRBJ1-3; 7 positions match TRBD1. V gave up 4 bases and J gave up 1 base; unmatched junction bases: 11. The CDR3 spans 17 residues. Germline values: CDR1 SGHDT, CDR2 YYEEEE. CDR3 loop: CASSRTTGPLSGNTIYF. In DNA form, the CDR3 reads TGTGCCAGCAGCAGAACGACAGGGCCGCTTTCTGGAAACACCATATATTTT. The whole variable domain, remainder taken from reference TRBV5-6 and TRBJ1-3, is DAGVTQSPTHLIKTRGQQVTLRCSPKSGHDTVSWYQQALGQGPQFIFQYYEEEERQRGNFPDRFSGHQFPNYSSELNVNALLLGDSALYLCASSRTTGPLSGNTIYFGEGSWLTVV.

The J gene is TRBJ2-3, the V gene TRBV19, with 8 nucleotides matching TRBD2. Germline CDR1 reads LNHDA; CDR2 reads SQIVND (reference sequence). Germline trimming cut 7 bases from V and 0 bases from J; bases unmatched to any gene: 3. This CDR3 is built from 14 residues. The CDR3 sequence is CASTSGPSTDTQYF. Here the CDR3 DNA reads TGTGCCAGTACTAGCGGGCCAAGCACAGATACGCAGTATTTT.

The chain joins TRBV5-5 to TRBJ2-7; D possibly corresponds to TRBD1 (6 bases). The CDR3 totals 15 residues. V lost 0 bases to trimming and J lost 2 bases, with 12 bases between them. CDR1 is SGHKS, CDR2 YYEKEE, per germline (reference sequence). The CDR3 reads CASSLGGQSTYEQYF. CDR3 bases: TGTGCCAGCAGCTTGGGCGGACAGTCCACCTACGAGCAGTACTTC.

The chain carries TRBV7-2 and TRBJ2-3, with 9 bases aligning to TRBD1. CDR3 length: 17 amino acids. The V and J ends lost 7 bases and 3 bases, in that order; junction bases with no gene match: 14. The germline V gene encodes CDR1 SGHTA and CDR2 FQGNSA. CDR3 protein: CASIRDRVGGWTDTQYF. Here the CDR3 DNA reads TGTGCCAGCATACGGGACAGGGTAGGGGGTTGGACAGATACGCAGTATTTT.

To note about this clone: The junction and the germline gene differ at one end; a read error may be behind it. V is TRBV7-7 and J is TRBJ2-2, with TRBD2 matching over 7 bases. CDR1 and CDR2 (germline): SSHAT, FNYEAQ (reference sequence). The CDR3 length is 13 residues. The CDR3 here is CASSPGGTGELFF. CDR3 coding DNA: TGTGCTAGCAGCCCCGGGGGGACCGGGGAGCTGTTTTTT.

The rearrangement links TRBV9 to TRBJ1-5, with D uncertain. Germline CDR1 reads SGDLS; CDR2 reads YYNGEE. V shed 4 bases and J shed 7 bases, with 15 bases lying between them. The CDR3 totals 14 residues. Written as DNA, the CDR3 is TGTGCCAGCAGCCTTCCCGGGGTAGGGCAGCCCCAGCATTTT. Residues: CASSLPGVGQPQHF.

The chain has TRBV27 and TRBJ2-7; D perhaps matches TRBD1 (5 bases). CDR3 size: 15 residues. V lost 6 bases to trimming and J lost 3 bases, with 18 bases between them. Germline CDR1 reads MNHEY; CDR2 reads SMNVEV (reference sequence). The CDR3 is CASSKWGLRDYEQYF. The CDR3 bases are TGTGCCAGCAGCAAATGGGGTCTCAGGGACTACGAGCAGTACTTC.

This rearrangement joins TRBV14 to TRBJ2-7; D unclear. Germline V gene lookup returns CDR1 SGHDN and CDR2 FVKESK. V gave up 2 bases and J gave up 3 bases, with 8 bases separating them. This CDR3 comprises 13 residues. The CDR3 DNA sequence: TGTGCCAGCAGCCAATGGTCAGACTACGAGCAGTACGTC. Amino acid sequence: CASSQWSDYEQYV.

The chain carries TRBV15 and TRBJ1-1; TRBD1 agrees at 7 bases. V shed 0 bases, J shed 10 bases, and the junction held 11 bases outside the gene matches. CDR3 size: 15 residues. Germline V gene sequence: CDR1 LNHNV, CDR2 YYDKDF (reference sequence). Written as DNA, the CDR3 is TGTGCCACCAGCAGAGACGGGGCCCAGGGGGTTGGAGCTTTCTTT. Translating it yields CATSRDGAQGVGAFF.

The genes are TRBV19 and TRBJ2-5; D is undetermined. Deletions cut 1 base from V and 5 bases from J, with 11 bases between. Looked up from germline, CDR1 is LNHDA and CDR2 is SQIVND (reference sequence). The CDR3 covers 14 residues. The CDR3: CASSIANRRETQYF. The CDR3 coding sequence is TGTGCCAGTAGTATAGCCAACAGACGGGAGACCCAGTACTTC.

The J gene is TRBJ2-7, the V gene TRBV2, with D possibly matching TRBD2 (6 bases). Trimming stripped 5 bases from V and 2 bases from J, with 19 bases between. This CDR3 has 16 amino acids. Germline CDR1 reads SNHLY; CDR2 reads FYNNEI. The chain's CDR3 is CASSPFRLAPAYEQYV. Written as DNA, the CDR3 is TGTGCCAGCAGTCCTTTCCGCCTAGCGCCCGCCTACGAGCAGTACGTC.